This T cell receptor (beta chain) was documented in a study of CD8 T cells in ankylosing spondylitis. Findings and caveats of the study: Within matched ankylosing spondylitis synovial fluid, disease-linked clones were reportedly significantly enriched.

Library preparation for TCR beta used quantitative 5'-RACE with molecular barcodes. MiXCR, applied by TCRdb to the 5' RACE reads, yields one record per CDR3 protein. The table records roughly 150,000 distinct CDR3 sequences, around 32% of them present only once. There are 15 residues in the CDR3. V lost 0 bases and J lost 0, with 10 bases in between. Germline CDR1 reads SGHRS; CDR2 reads YFSETQ. Details on this clonotype: The antigen remains unidentified.

The source of this sequence is a male donor with ankylosing spondylitis. The J gene is TRBJ2-7, the V gene TRBV5-1; D is possibly TRBD1 or TRBD2 (5 bases each). The sample comprised synovial fluid, either unsorted or a sorted T cell fraction (not recorded which). Written as DNA, the CDR3 is TGCGCCAGCAGCTTGGGGGGACCGAGCTCCTACGAGCAGTACTTC. This sequence encodes CASSLGGPSSYEQYF.